This T cell receptor beta chain was sequenced in a study of neurological immune-mediated disorders. The cDNA was produced through 5'RACE with 10-nucleotide random UMIs. TCRdb redid the calling of the 5' RACE reads with MiXCR, one entry per CDR3 protein. The repertoire holds approximately 70,000 distinct CDR3 sequences, about 10% seen once, with around a tenth in the top ten. Noted time point: longitudinal time-point 1 (baseline). The CDR3 is made up of 15 amino acids. Germline loops: CDR1 SGHVS, CDR2 FQNEAQ. With 4 bases removed from V and 0 bases from J, the gap between germline ends came to 11 bases.

The TCR sequence derives from a man aged 25 to 40 in good health. V gene TRBV7-8 combines with J gene TRBJ2-3; no definite D call. The sequencing input was PBMCs. In DNA, the CDR3 is TGTGCCAGCAGCTGGAATGAAGGAAGCACAGATACGCAGTATTTT. Translating gives CASSWNEGSTDTQYF. Complete variable domain (other parts from reference TRBV7-8 and TRBJ2-3): GAGVSQSPRYKVAKRGQDVALRCDPISGHVSLFWYQQALGQGPEFLTYFQNEAQLDKSGLPSDRFFAERPEGSVSTLKIQRTQQEDSAVYLCASSWNEGSTDTQYFGPGTRLTVL.